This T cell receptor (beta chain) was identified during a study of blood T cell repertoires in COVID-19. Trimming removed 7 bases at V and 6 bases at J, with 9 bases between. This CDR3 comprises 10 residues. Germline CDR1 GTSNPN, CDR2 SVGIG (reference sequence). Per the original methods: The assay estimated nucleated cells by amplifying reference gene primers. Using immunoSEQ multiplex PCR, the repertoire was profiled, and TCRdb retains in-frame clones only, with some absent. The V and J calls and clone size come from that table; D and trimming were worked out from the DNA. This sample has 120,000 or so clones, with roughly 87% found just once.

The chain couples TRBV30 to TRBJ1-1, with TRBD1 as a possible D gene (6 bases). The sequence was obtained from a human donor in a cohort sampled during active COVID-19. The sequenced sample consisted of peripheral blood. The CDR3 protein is CAYTGSEAFF. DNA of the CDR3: TGTGCCTACACAGGGTCTGAAGCTTTCTTT.